The 32 T cell receptor beta chains below come from one sample, sequenced in a study of blood T cell repertoires in COVID-19. Here immunoSEQ multiplex PCR was the method, and the copy in TCRdb shows in-frame clones only, minus some. The sample contains around 170,000 clones, 65% to 90% of which appear only once. The sequenced sample was peripheral blood. The source of these receptors is a human donor in a cohort sampled during active COVID-19.

The chain recombines TRBV6-5 with TRBJ1-5; D gene unclear. Germline CDR1 and CDR2: MNHEY and SVGAGI. This CDR3 has 13 amino acids. The V end was cut by 11 bases, the J end by 0 bases, with 11 bases between. CDR3 region: CAVRQNSNQPQHF. The CDR3 bases are TGTGCCGTCAGGCAAAATAGCAATCAGCCCCAGCATTTT.

This clone occurred once. This chain's CDR3 is CASSLGTLDVLTF. For the CDR3, the DNA is TGTGCCAGCAGCTTAGGGACACTAGACGTCCTGACTTTC. The V gene is TRBV5-6, the J gene TRBJ2-6; tentatively, D is TRBD1 (6 bases). V dropped 2 bases and J dropped 11 bases, with 11 bases sitting between them. This CDR3 has 13 residues. Per the germline V gene, CDR1 is SGHDT and CDR2 is YYEEEE.

The V call is TRBV28, the J call TRBJ1-1, with D perhaps matching TRBD1 (6 bases). The germline gives CDR1 MDHEN, CDR2 SYDVKM. V was pared by 1 base and J by 5 bases, with 11 bases between. This CDR3 region has 14 residues. The CDR3 region has the DNA TGTGCCAGCAGTTTATTTGAAAGGGGGACTGAAGCTTTCTTT. It encodes CASSLFERGTEAFF.

A word on this clone: This same CDR3 is encoded by further DNA sequences in the sample. The chain recombines TRBV7-9 with TRBJ2-3; 7 bases map to TRBD2. The CDR3 is made up of 14 amino acids. V gave up 3 bases and J gave up 4 bases; unmatched junction bases: 4. CDR1 is SEHNR and CDR2 is FQNEAQ in the germline V gene (reference sequence). The CDR3 is CASSLGGVADTQYF. The CDR3 DNA reads TGTGCCAGCAGCTTGGGAGGGGTGGCAGATACGCAGTATTTT. The variable domain in full, with the rest retrieved from reference TRBV7-9 and TRBJ2-3, is DTGVSQNPRHKITKRGQNVTFRCDPISEHNRLYWYRQTLGQGPEFLTYFQNEAQLEKSRLLSDRFSAERPKGSFSTLEIQRTEQGDSAMYLCASSLGGVADTQYFGPGTRLTVL.

A single count supports this clone. The chain combines TRBV5-1 with TRBJ2-7; tentatively, D is TRBD1 (6 bases). The CDR3 covers 11 residues. Trimming left V 2 bases short and J 7 bases short, with 7 bases between. Germline CDR1 reads SGHRS; CDR2 reads YFSETQ. For the CDR3, the DNA is TGCGCCAGCAGCTTTACAGGGGAGCAGTACTTC. It yields the protein CASSFTGEQYF. Drawing the rest from reference TRBV5-1 and TRBJ2-7, the complete variable domain is KAGVTQTPRYLIKTRGQQVTLSCSPISGHRSVSWYQQTPGQGLQFLFEYFSETQRNKGNFPGRFSGRQFSNSRSEMNVSTLELGDSALYLCASSFTGEQYFGPGTRLTVT.

The rearrangement joins TRBV9 to TRBJ1-3, with D hard to call. The V gene lost 0 bases and the J gene lost 0 bases, with 10 bases spanning the gap. CDR3 length: 16 amino acids. Germline V lookup: CDR1 SGDLS, CDR2 YYNGEE. Here the CDR3 reads CASSVAGGLSGNTIYF. CDR3 in DNA: TGTGCCAGCAGCGTAGCGGGTGGACTCTCTGGAAACACCATATATTTT.

The chain recombines TRBV19 with TRBJ2-7; 9 nucleotides match TRBD1. Unmatched junction bases numbered 7, after V lost 7 bases and J lost 3 bases. The CDR3 covers 14 residues. Germline CDR1 and CDR2: LNHDA and SQIVND (reference sequence). The DNA of the CDR3 is TGTGCCAGTAAATTCGGGACAGGGAACTACGAGCAGTACTTC. It is translated as CASKFGTGNYEQYF.

The chain combines TRBV11-2 with TRBJ1-6; D gene unclear. CDR3 size: 13 residues. With 0 bases removed from V and 5 bases from J, the gap between germline ends came to 2 bases. Germline CDR1 is SGHAT and CDR2 is FQNNGV. The CDR3 protein is CASSLDDNSPLHF. The CDR3 DNA sequence: TGTGCCAGCAGCTTAGACGATAATTCACCCCTCCACTTT.

This clone showed up just once. V gene TRBV7-2 combines with J gene TRBJ2-7; 11 positions agree with TRBD2. V dropped 5 bases and J dropped 3; count of bases not matched to a gene: 12. The germline V gene encodes CDR1 SGHTA and CDR2 FQGNSA. This CDR3 is built from 17 residues. The CDR3 nucleotides are TGTGCCAGCAGCCCCAGTGGGGTCGGGACTAGCGGCTACGAGCAGTACTTC. It yields the protein CASSPSGVGTSGYEQYF.

The V and J genes are TRBV5-1 and TRBJ2-3; no reliable D call. CDR1 and CDR2 from the germline V gene are SGHRS and YFSETQ. The V end was cut by 4 bases, the J end by 1 base, with 13 bases between. The CDR3 is made up of 15 amino acids. The DNA of the CDR3 is TGCGCCAGCAGCCCGGAAAATGAGGGCACAGATACGCAGTATTTT. It yields the protein CASSPENEGTDTQYF.

The table lists this clone with a few counts. The chain couples TRBV5-1 to TRBJ2-7; 9 bases are a match to TRBD1. V shed 4 bases and J 0 bases; nucleotides not matched to a gene: 5. Germline assignment: CDR1 SGHRS and CDR2 YFSETQ. The CDR3 is made up of 15 amino acids. CDR3 amino acids: CASSPTGGYSYEQYF. In DNA form, the CDR3 reads TGCGCCAGCAGCCCGACAGGGGGTTACTCCTACGAGCAGTACTTC.

The genes are TRBV7-3 and TRBJ1-1, with D possibly TRBD1 on 5 matching bases. With 5 bases removed from V and 0 bases from J, the gap between germline ends came to 13 bases. Germline V gives CDR1 SGHTA, CDR2 FQGTGA. This CDR3 spans 15 amino acids. CDR3 residues: CASSPGRGLNTEAFF. DNA of the CDR3: TGTGCCAGCAGCCCCGGGCGGGGGTTGAACACTGAAGCTTTCTTT.

The chain carries TRBV6-4 and TRBJ2-1; 13 bases are a match to TRBD2. The CDR3 runs to 16 residues. V was clipped by 5 bases and J by 7 bases; unmatched bases: 8. CDR1 and CDR2 (germline): MRHNA, SNTAGT. CDR3 DNA sequence: TGTGCCAGCAGTCTCACCGGACTAGCGGGAGATAATGAGCAGTTCTTC. The encoded protein is CASSLTGLAGDNEQFF.

The V call is TRBV7-2, the J call TRBJ1-4; tentatively, D is TRBD1 (5 bases). The CDR3 runs to 14 residues. Germline CDR1 is SGHTA and CDR2 is FQGNSA. The ends were cut back, 5 bases at V and 5 bases at J, with 12 bases in the middle. The CDR3 sequence is CASSPRQINEKLFF. CDR3 in DNA: TGTGCCAGCAGCCCCCGACAGATAAATGAAAAACTGTTTTTT.

This clone was observed once. The chain employs TRBV19 and TRBJ1-2; 12 positions match TRBD1. CDR1 is LNHDA and CDR2 is SQIVND in the germline V gene (reference sequence). Trimming took 3 bases from V and 3 from J; bases not matched to a gene: 8. The CDR3 has 17 amino acids. The CDR3 region is CASSIFLGTGGDYGYTF. CDR3 coding DNA: TGTGCCAGTAGTATTTTTCTTGGGACAGGGGGCGACTATGGCTACACCTTC.

The chain couples TRBV27 to TRBJ2-5; TRBD1 agrees at 7 bases. CDR1 and CDR2 (germline): MNHEY, SMNVEV (reference sequence). With V trimmed by 2 bases and J by 3 bases, 3 bases remained unmatched. The CDR3 has 14 amino acids. The CDR3 loop reads CASSLRGLKETQYF. In nucleotides, the CDR3 is TGTGCCAGCAGTTTAAGGGGGCTAAAAGAGACCCAGTACTTC.

The chain is built from TRBV7-8 and TRBJ2-7, with 8 bases matching TRBD2. Trimming at V came to 5 bases and at J to 2 bases, leaving 8 bases not matched to a gene. This CDR3 has 15 residues. The germline CDR1 and CDR2 sequences are SGHVS and FQNEAQ. The CDR3 DNA is TGTGCCAGCAGCCGAGGGGGACTAGAGGCCTACGAGCAGTACTTC. Translation: CASSRGGLEAYEQYF.

This chain uses TRBV18 with TRBJ1-5; 8 bases are shared with TRBD1. Germline CDR1 and CDR2: KGHSH and LQKENI. V gave up 3 bases and J gave up 3 bases; unmatched junction bases: 4. The CDR3 loop spans 15 amino acids. The CDR3 DNA sequence: TGTGCCAGCTCACCGGGGACAGGTAACAATCAGCCCCAGCATTTT. Residues: CASSPGTGNNQPQHF.

V is TRBV2 and J is TRBJ1-2; D is unclear. CDR3 length: 14 residues. Germline V gives CDR1 SNHLY, CDR2 FYNNEI. Trimming cost V 6 bases and J 0 bases, with 11 bases left between them. Written as DNA, the CDR3 is TGTGCCAGCAGGGAACAGACTACTAACTATGGCTACACCTTC. Translation gives CASREQTTNYGYTF.

The rearrangement uses TRBV2 and TRBJ2-1; TRBD2 aligns across 10 bases. The CDR3 has 15 residues. CDR1 and CDR2 (germline): SNHLY, FYNNEI. Germline trimming cut 7 bases from V and 9 bases from J; bases unmatched to any gene: 12. The CDR3 bases are TGTGCCAGCATGGCTCGGACTAGCGGAGGTATTGAGCAGTTCTTC. It codes for CASMARTSGGIEQFF.

The CDR3 bases are TGTGCCAGCTCACTCACTAGCGCCCCTAGCACAGATACGCAGTATTTT. It codes for CASSLTSAPSTDTQYF. This chain links TRBV18 with TRBJ2-3, with 7 bases matching TRBD2. With V trimmed by 4 bases and J by 0 bases, 7 bases remained unmatched. Germline CDR1 reads KGHSH; CDR2 reads LQKENI. The CDR3 contains 16 residues.

This clone was recorded only once. The chain uses TRBV10-3 and TRBJ2-5; D remains unclear. Germline CDR1 ENHRY, CDR2 SYGVKD. V dropped 6 bases and J dropped 1 base, with 12 bases sitting between them. The CDR3 length is 14 residues. The CDR3 sequence: CAISTFGSQETQYF. The CDR3 DNA follows: TGTGCCATCAGCACCTTCGGTAGCCAAGAGACCCAGTACTTC.

Here the CDR3 reads CASSQVSGGGHEQYF. The CDR3 DNA reads TGTGCCAGCAGCCAAGTCTCCGGCGGGGGCCACGAGCAGTACTTC. V and J are TRBV14 and TRBJ2-7; possible D gene TRBD2, 7 bases. The CDR3 runs 15 residues. Trimming left V 1 base short and J 5 bases short, with 15 bases between. The germline gives CDR1 SGHDN, CDR2 FVKESK.

V usage is TRBV7-3 and J usage is TRBJ2-5; D may be TRBD2 (6 bases). Trimming took off 2 bases at V and 5 bases at J, with 9 bases between the two ends. This CDR3 comprises 13 residues. Germline V gives CDR1 SGHTA, CDR2 FQGTGA. CDR3 DNA: TGTGCCAGCAGCTTATCGGGGGTCGAGACCCAGTACTTC. Translating gives CASSLSGVETQYF. Full variable domain (rest looked up from reference TRBV7-3 and TRBJ2-5): GAGVSQTPSNKVTEKGKYVELRCDPISGHTALYWYRQSLGQGPEFLIYFQGTGAADDSGLPNDRFFAVRPEGSVSTLKIQRTERGDSAVYLCASSLSGVETQYFGPGTRLLVL.

The rearrangement joins TRBV5-6 to TRBJ2-1; D possibly corresponds to TRBD1 (6 bases). CDR1 is SGHDT, CDR2 YYEEEE, per germline. CDR3 length: 13 residues. Trimming took off 2 bases at V and 5 bases at J, with 8 bases between the two ends. CDR3 sequence: CASSFGTNNEQFF. The CDR3 bases are TGTGCCAGCAGCTTCGGGACAAACAATGAGCAGTTCTTC.

The J gene is TRBJ1-1, the V gene TRBV14; D is unresolved. Germline lookup yields CDR1 SGHDN and CDR2 FVKESK. Trimming took off 0 bases at V and 2 bases at J, with 13 bases between the two ends. The CDR3 is 16 amino acids. The CDR3 DNA sequence: TGTGCCAGCAGCCAAGAGACTCAAACTGGTAACACTGAAGCTTTCTTT. Protein product: CASSQETQTGNTEAFF.

Only one count was recorded for this clone. The rearrangement uses TRBV5-5 and TRBJ2-1; tentatively, D is TRBD2 (5 bases). The CDR3 runs to 14 residues. Germline CDR1 and CDR2: SGHKS and YYEKEE (reference sequence). V was cut by 0 bases and J by 3 bases, with 7 bases left in between. CDR3 bases: TGTGCCAGCAGCTTGGGGGGAGACTACAATGAGCAGTTCTTC. The encoded protein is CASSLGGDYNEQFF.

The J gene is TRBJ2-7, the V gene TRBV27; 7 nucleotides agree with TRBD1. The length of the CDR3 is 15 residues. Germline V gene lookup returns CDR1 MNHEY and CDR2 SMNVEV (reference sequence). The ends lost 2 bases at V and 3 bases at J; junction bases unmatched: 7. The CDR3 spells CASSLRPGGIYEQYF. The CDR3 DNA reads as TGTGCCAGCAGTTTAAGGCCAGGGGGAATCTACGAGCAGTACTTC.

The V gene is TRBV4-1, the J gene TRBJ2-7; 8 nucleotides agree with TRBD1. J was trimmed by 5 bases and V by 1 base; bases with no gene match: 10. The CDR3 extends over 16 amino acids. Germline V gives CDR1 MGHRA, CDR2 YSYEKL. CDR3 in DNA: TGCGCCAGCAGCCAAGTTCCTGGACAGGGTCTAGACGAGCAGTACTTC. Protein sequence: CASSQVPGQGLDEQYF.

The V gene is TRBV7-3, the J gene TRBJ1-6; TRBD1 agrees at 7 bases. Trimming removed 1 base from V and 9 bases from J; junction bases left unmatched: 9. The germline V gene has CDR1 SGHTA and CDR2 FQGTGA. This CDR3 is built from 16 residues. This CDR3 reads CASSLRAGDSSSPLHF. CDR3 in DNA: TGTGCCAGCAGCTTAAGGGCAGGGGACAGCAGTTCACCCCTCCACTTT.

This clone was counted once. The rearrangement joins TRBV20-1 to TRBJ2-7; TRBD2 is a possible D gene (5 bases). From germline, CDR1 is DFQATT and CDR2 SNEGSKA (reference sequence). This CDR3 contains 10 residues. Trimming took off 5 bases at V and 6 bases at J, with 8 bases between the two ends. This CDR3 reads CSALAPEQYF. The CDR3 DNA reads as TGCAGTGCTCTAGCTCCCGAGCAGTACTTC.

The chain uses TRBV7-2 and TRBJ1-2; TRBD1 aligns across 7 bases. Germline values: CDR1 SGHTA, CDR2 FQGNSA. The length of the CDR3 is 13 residues. V gave up 3 bases and J gave up 7 bases; unmatched junction bases: 5. CDR3 in amino acids: CASSFDRVVGYTF. The CDR3 bases are TGTGCCAGCAGCTTTGACAGGGTGGTTGGCTACACCTTC.